Sequencing of this TCR beta chain was carried out in a study of technical replicates of blood from several donors. The protocol was immunoSEQ multiplex PCR, while the TCRdb copy is restricted to in-frame clones and leaves out a portion. Found here are under 45,000 clones, over 95% of them singletons; the top ten hold around 0.35%. Trimming at V came to 7 bases and at J to 9 bases, leaving 17 bases not matched to a gene. The germline V gene encodes CDR1 SQVTM and CDR2 ANQGSEA. CDR3 length: 17 amino acids. The clonotype was recovered from a human donor in good health. The material sequenced was T cells isolated from PBMCs. The V call is TRBV29-1, the J call TRBJ2-1; TRBD2 matches at 14 bases. CDR3 in amino acids: CSAHRDLGLAGVGEQFF. CDR3 DNA sequence: TGCAGCGCGCACCGGGACCTGGGACTAGCGGGAGTAGGTGAGCAGTTCTTC.